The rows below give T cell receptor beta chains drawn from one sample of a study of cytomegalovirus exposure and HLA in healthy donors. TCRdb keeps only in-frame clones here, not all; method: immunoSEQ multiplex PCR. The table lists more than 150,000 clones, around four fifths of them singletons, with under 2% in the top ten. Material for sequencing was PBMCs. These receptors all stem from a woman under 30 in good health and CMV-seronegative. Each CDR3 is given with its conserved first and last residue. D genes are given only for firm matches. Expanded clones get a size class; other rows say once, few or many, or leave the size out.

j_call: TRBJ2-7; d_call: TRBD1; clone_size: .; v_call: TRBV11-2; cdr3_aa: CASSGTGTFEQYF; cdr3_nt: TGTGCCAGCTCCGGGACAGGAACCTTCGAGCAGTACTTC
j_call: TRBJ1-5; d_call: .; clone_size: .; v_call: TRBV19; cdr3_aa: CASRKMGPTPSLPQHF; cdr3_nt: TGTGCCAGTCGTAAAATGGGGCCTACTCCAAGTTTGCCCCAGCATTTT
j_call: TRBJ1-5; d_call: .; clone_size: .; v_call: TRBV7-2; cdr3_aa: CASSSGLNQPQHF; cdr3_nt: TGTGCCAGCAGCTCAGGCCTCAATCAGCCCCAGCATTTT
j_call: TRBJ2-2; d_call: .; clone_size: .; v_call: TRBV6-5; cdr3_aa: CASSLRLVGGELFF; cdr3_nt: TGTGCCAGCAGCCTTAGACTAGTAGGCGGGGAGCTGTTTTTT
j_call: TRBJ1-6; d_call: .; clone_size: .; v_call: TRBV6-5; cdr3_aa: CASSYSRPRESSPLHF; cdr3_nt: TGTGCCAGCAGTTACTCGAGACCCAGGGAATCTTCACCCCTCCACTTT
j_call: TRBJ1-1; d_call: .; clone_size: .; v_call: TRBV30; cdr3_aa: CAWSASTGLNTEAFF; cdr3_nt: TGTGCCTGGAGCGCCTCTACAGGGCTAAACACTGAAGCTTTCTTT
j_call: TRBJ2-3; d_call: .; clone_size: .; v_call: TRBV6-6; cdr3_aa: CASSITDTQYF; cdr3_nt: TGTGCCAGCAGCATCACAGATACGCAGTATTTT
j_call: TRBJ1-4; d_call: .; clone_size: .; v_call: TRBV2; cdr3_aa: CASSPEYGEKLFF; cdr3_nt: TGTGCCAGCAGTCCGGAGTATGGTGAAAAACTGTTTTTT
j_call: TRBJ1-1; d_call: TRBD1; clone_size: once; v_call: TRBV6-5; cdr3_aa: CASRSGTVAFF; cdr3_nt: TGTGCCAGCAGATCCGGGACAGTAGCTTTCTTT
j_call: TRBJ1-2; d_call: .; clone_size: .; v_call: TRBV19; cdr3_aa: CASSIRTDSNYGYTF; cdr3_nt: TGTGCCAGTAGTATACGGACAGATTCTAACTATGGCTACACCTTC
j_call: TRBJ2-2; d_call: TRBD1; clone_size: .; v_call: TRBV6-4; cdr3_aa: CASSDSGTGGETGELFF; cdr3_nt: TGTGCCAGCAGTGACTCGGGGACAGGGGGTGAGACCGGGGAGCTGTTTTTT
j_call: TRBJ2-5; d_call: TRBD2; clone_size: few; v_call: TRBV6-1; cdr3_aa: CASSEVSGTQETQYF; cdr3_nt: TGTGCCAGCAGTGAAGTAAGCGGGACTCAAGAGACCCAGTACTTC
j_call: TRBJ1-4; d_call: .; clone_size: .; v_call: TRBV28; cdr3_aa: CASSSGHLNEKLFF; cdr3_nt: TGTGCCAGCAGTTCGGGACATCTTAATGAAAAACTGTTTTTT
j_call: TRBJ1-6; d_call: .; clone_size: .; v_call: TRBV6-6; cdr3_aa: CASSSGGGLSKSPLHF; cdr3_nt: TGTGCCAGCAGTTCCGGCGGAGGGCTAAGCAAATCACCCCTCCACTTT
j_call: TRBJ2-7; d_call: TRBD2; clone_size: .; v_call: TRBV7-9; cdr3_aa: CSSSRAGGPSDEQYF; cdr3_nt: TGTTCCAGCTCGAGGGCGGGGGGACCCAGCGACGAGCAGTACTTC
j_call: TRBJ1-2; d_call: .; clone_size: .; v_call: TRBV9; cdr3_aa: CASSVEGKGLEGYTF; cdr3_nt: TGTGCCAGCAGCGTAGAGGGTAAGGGGCTGGAGGGCTACACCTTC
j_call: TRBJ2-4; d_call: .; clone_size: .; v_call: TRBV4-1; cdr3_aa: CASSPRAGAKNIQYF; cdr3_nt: TGCGCCAGCAGCCCTAGGGCGGGAGCCAAAAACATTCAGTACTTC
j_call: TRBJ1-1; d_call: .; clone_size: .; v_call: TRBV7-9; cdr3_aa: CASSLAGGTFF; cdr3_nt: TGTGCCAGCAGCTTAGCGGGGGGAACTTTCTTT
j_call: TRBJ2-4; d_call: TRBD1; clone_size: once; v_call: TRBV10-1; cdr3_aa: CASYKGQLGVAKNIQYF; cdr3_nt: TGCGCCAGCTATAAGGGACAGCTAGGCGTAGCCAAAAACATTCAGTACTTC
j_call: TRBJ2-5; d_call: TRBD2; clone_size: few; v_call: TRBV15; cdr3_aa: CATSNLGSGQETQYF; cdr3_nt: TGTGCCACCAGCAATCTGGGTAGCGGGCAAGAGACCCAGTACTTC
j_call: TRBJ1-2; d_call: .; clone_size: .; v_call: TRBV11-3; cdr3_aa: CASSLQGTGHGYTF; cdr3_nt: TGTGCCAGCAGCCTCCAGGGAACAGGGCATGGCTACACCTTC
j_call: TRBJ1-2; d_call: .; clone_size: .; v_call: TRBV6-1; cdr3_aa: CASSEIQRNYGYTF; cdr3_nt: TGTGCCAGCAGTGAAATTCAGCGAAACTATGGCTACACCTTC
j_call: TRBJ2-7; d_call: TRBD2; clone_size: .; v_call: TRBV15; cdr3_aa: CATTLGTSGGEQYF; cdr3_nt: TGTGCCACTACACTCGGGACTAGCGGGGGGGAGCAGTACTTC
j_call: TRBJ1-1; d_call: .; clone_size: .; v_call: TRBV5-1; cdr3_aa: CASSLVPGRAIAEAFF; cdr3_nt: TGCGCCAGCAGCTTGGTGCCAGGGAGGGCTATCGCTGAAGCTTTCTTT
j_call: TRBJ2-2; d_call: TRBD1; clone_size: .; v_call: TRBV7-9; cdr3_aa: CASSPPTGIAELFF; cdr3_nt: TGTGCCAGCAGCCCCCCGACAGGGATCGCGGAGCTGTTTTTT